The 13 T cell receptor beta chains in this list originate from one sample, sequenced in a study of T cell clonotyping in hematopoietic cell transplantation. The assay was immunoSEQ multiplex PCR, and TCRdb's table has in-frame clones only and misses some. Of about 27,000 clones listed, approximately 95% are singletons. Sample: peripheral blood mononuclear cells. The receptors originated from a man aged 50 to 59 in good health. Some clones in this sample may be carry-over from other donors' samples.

The CDR3 region is CASRSPNQPQHF. CDR3 nucleotides: TGTGCCAGCAGGTCCCCGAATCAGCCCCAGCATTTT. This sequence joins TRBV6-5 and TRBJ1-5, with D unclear. With 6 bases removed from V and 4 bases from J, the gap between germline ends came to 7 bases. This CDR3 spans 12 amino acids. Per the germline V gene, CDR1 is MNHEY and CDR2 is SVGAGI.

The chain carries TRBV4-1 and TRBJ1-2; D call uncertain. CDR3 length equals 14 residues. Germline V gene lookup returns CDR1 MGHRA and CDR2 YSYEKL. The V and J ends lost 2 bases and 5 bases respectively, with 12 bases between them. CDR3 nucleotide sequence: TGCGCCAGCAGCCAAAATACCGGGCAGTATGGCTACACCTTC. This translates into CASSQNTGQYGYTF.

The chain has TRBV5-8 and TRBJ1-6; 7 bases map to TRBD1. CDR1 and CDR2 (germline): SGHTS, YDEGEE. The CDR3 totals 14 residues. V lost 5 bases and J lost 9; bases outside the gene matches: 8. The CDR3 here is CASSQGGLGSPLHF. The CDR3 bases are TGTGCCAGCAGTCAGGGGGGGTTAGGTTCACCCCTCCACTTT.

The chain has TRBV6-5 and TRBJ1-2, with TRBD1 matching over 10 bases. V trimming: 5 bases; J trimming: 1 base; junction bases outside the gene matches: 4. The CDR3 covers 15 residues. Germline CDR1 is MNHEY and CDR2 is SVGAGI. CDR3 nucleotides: TGTGCCAGCAGTCCCGGGACAGGGGTTAACTATGGCTACACCTTC. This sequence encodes CASSPGTGVNYGYTF.

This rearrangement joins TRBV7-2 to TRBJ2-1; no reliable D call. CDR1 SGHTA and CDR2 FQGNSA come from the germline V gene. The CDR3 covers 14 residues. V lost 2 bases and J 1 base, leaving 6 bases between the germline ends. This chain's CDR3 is CASSLQPSYNEQFF. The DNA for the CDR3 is TGTGCCAGCAGCTTACAGCCGTCCTACAATGAGCAGTTCTTC.

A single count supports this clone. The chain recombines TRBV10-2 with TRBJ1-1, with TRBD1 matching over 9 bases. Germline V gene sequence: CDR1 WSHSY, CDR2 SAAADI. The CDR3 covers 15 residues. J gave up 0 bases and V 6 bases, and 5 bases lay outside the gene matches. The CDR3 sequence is CASRGTGRMNTEAFF. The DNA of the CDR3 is TGCGCCAGCAGGGGGACAGGGAGGATGAACACTGAAGCTTTCTTT.

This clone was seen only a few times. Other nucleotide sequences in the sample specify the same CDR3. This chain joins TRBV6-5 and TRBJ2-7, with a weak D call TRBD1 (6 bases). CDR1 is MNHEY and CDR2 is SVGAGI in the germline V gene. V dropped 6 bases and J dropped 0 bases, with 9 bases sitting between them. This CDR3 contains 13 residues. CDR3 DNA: TGTGCCAGCAGACACAGGGACTCCTACGAGCAGTACTTC. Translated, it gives CASRHRDSYEQYF.

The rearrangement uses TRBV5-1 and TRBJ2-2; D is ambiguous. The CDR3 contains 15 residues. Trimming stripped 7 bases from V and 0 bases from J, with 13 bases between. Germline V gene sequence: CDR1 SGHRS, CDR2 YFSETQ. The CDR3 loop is CASRLGGTNTGELFF. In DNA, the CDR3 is TGCGCCAGCCGGTTGGGCGGAACGAACACCGGGGAGCTGTTTTTT.

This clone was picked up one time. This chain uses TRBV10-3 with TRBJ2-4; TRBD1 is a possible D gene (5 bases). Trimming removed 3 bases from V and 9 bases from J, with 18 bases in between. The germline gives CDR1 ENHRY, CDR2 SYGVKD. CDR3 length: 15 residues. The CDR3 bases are TGTGCCATCAGTGATTACGGCTCACAGGACGGCATTCAGTACTTC. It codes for CAISDYGSQDGIQYF.

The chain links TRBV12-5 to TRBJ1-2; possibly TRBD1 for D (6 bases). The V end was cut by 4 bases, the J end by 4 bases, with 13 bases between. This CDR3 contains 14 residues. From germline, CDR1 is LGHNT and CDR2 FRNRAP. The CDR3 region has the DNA TGTGCTAGTGGTTCGCCGACAGGTTCCTATGGCTACACCTTC. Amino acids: CASGSPTGSYGYTF.

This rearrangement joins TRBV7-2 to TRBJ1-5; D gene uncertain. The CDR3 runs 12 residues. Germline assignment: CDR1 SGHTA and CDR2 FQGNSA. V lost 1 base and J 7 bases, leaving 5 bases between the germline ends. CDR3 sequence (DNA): TGTGCCAGCAGCTTAGGCCCCCAGCCCCAGCATTTT. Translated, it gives CASSLGPQPQHF.

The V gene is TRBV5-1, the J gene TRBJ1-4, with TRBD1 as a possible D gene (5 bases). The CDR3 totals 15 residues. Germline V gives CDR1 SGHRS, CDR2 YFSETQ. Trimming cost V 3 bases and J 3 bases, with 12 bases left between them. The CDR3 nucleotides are TGCGCCAGCAGCTGGGGGGGTTCCCCTAATGAAAAACTGTTTTTT. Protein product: CASSWGGSPNEKLFF.

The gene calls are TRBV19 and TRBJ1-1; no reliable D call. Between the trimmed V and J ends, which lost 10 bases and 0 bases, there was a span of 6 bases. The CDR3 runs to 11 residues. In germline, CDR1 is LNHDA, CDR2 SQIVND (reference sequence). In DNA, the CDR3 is TGTGCCACTCGAATGAACACTGAAGCTTTCTTT. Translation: CATRMNTEAFF.